This T cell receptor (beta chain) originates from a study of T cell repertoires in cytomegalovirus infection. Study context: Both a matching HLA type and CMV infection were indicated by public TCR beta signatures. Study-wide findings and caveats: What dominated the ex vivo response were HLA-C-restricted CMV-specific TCR beta clonotypes. Frequencies of public TCR beta families were cumulated, and this identified carriers of CMV plus the relevant HLA.

The V end lost 5 bases, the J end lost 3 bases, and 23 bases lay between the germline ends. This CDR3 is 19 amino acids long. Germline V gene data show CDR1 as SNHLY and CDR2 as FYNNEI. TCRdb re-derived calls from the reads in MiXCR, one entry per CDR3 protein. The sample yields hundreds of thousands of distinct CDR3 sequences, 9.5% seen once. About this clonotype itself: Its antigen is not identified.

This chain connects TRBV2 to TRBJ2-6, with D perhaps matching TRBD1 or TRBD2 (5 bases each). Input material: PBMCs. The TCR originated in a human donor in good health (CMV status not recorded). Some clones in this sample may be carry-over from other donors' samples. The chain's CDR3 is CASSFSSGPTLFGANVLTF. The CDR3, as DNA: TGTGCCAGCAGTTTCTCATCGGGACCGACCTTGTTTGGGGCCAACGTCCTGACTTTC.